Listed below are T cell receptor beta chains from one sample, sequenced in a study of T cell responses to AZD1222 COVID-19 vaccine. Sequencing was performed with immunoSEQ multiplex PCR; in TCRdb, only in-frame clones are kept and a portion is missing. Here the sample spans about 120,000 clones, 88% being singletons. The sample here was peripheral blood, taken on day 0 of AZD1222 vaccination. These receptors came from an adult in good health. The CDR3 runs from the conserved cysteine through the conserved F or W.

v_call cdr3_aa
TRBV6-5 CASRHITEAFF
TRBV30 CAWNTGNQPQHF
TRBV5-6 CASSFPSSGNTIYF
TRBV28 CASSPPSVGPRDTQYF
TRBV19 CATGRGGGANTGELFF
TRBV28 CASSSQGTGSGTDTQYF
TRBV24-1 CATSPAGSGTIYF
TRBV11-3 CASSPGRASSTDTQYF
TRBV12-3/TRBV12-4 CASRQSRYEQYF
TRBV5-1 CASSLDPGQGSEKLFF
TRBV7-8 CASSSYRAPGGEKLFF
TRBV14 CASSQGVSTGHVVDEQFF
TRBV20-1 CSVPRIEQYF
TRBV28 CASRVWGRPQHF
TRBV20-1 CSASSREQYF
TRBV5-1 CASSLAPGTSGSDEQYF
TRBV7-3 CASSASGGGVTDTQYF
TRBV24-1 CATSDGRNSNQPQHF
TRBV6-5 CASSSGGTGTYEQHF
TRBV5-1 CASSLDGGTSTDTQYF
TRBV7-9 CASSSGTLLTEAFF
TRBV2 CASSVGLNTEAFF
TRBV7-7 CASSLKLAGGPTADEQFF
TRBV5-1 CASSLQGSLYNEQFF
TRBV10-2 CASSERTNDGYTF
TRBV12-5 CASGWGGSSVLYEQFF
TRBV24-1 CATKGEGTEAFF
TRBV3-1/TRBV3-2 CASSQDGTGWAGTIYF
TRBV6-1 CASSATSGSTSYNEQFF
TRBV6-6 CASSYSEVGEQYF
TRBV28 CAASGIGEQYF
TRBV27 CASSSPRGSTDTQYF
TRBV30 CAWNRAYGYTF
TRBV11-2 CASSFSATEAFF
TRBV19 CASSPAGTDTQYF
TRBV5-1 CASSLEGSGAGTDTQYF
TRBV27 CASSYSGHTDTQYF
TRBV30 CASDGGTYEQYF
TRBV4-1 CASSPGRGMGEKLFF
TRBV28 CAIQGQGFSYTF
TRBV3-1/TRBV3-2 CASSQQPGEQYF
TRBV10-2 CASSEVTGYTF
TRBV28 CASSFGTSGPEQYF
TRBV5-4 CASSAGLAGHSYEQYF
TRBV5-6 CASSWGTGGRAQETQYF
TRBV4-2 CASSQAIDYGYTF
TRBV30 CAWSVRGGRGNQPQHF
TRBV5-1 CASSSGPEQYF
TRBV7-8 CASSLSMGGSIYGYTF
TRBV7-2 CAPLEPNTGELFF
TRBV12-5 CASGPSGYTDTQYF
TRBV18 CASSPEVASGYEQYF
TRBV19 CASSILGGTEAFF